This T cell receptor (beta chain) appears in the sequencing data of a study of T cell repertoires in cytomegalovirus infection. As for the study in general: It was the public TCR beta signatures that indicated both CMV infection and matching HLA type.

TCRdb fed the reads into MiXCR, producing one record per CDR3 protein. The repertoire holds approximately 770,000 distinct CDR3 sequences, under 35% seen once, with 10% to 15% in the top ten. The germline V gene has CDR1 LNHDA and CDR2 SQIVND (reference sequence). V lost 5 bases and J lost 3; bases outside the gene matches: 9. The CDR3 sequence is 16 residues long. This clonotype was counted a few times. The antigen remains undetermined. Study-level results: HLA-C-restricted, CMV-specific TCR beta clonotypes were dominant ex vivo. The cumulative frequency of public TCR beta families identified carriers of CMV plus the relevant HLA.

The clonotype originates from a human donor in good health (CMV status not recorded). Some clones in this sample may be carry-over from other donors' samples. The V and J genes are TRBV19 and TRBJ2-7, with 11 nucleotides matching TRBD2. Sample: cultured CD8+ T cells from PBMCs, taken from culture after CMV antigen stimulation. CDR3 residues: CASSSTGLAGHYEQYF. In DNA form, the CDR3 reads TGTGCCAGTAGTTCAACCGGACTAGCGGGCCACTACGAGCAGTACTTC.